This TCR beta chain was captured in a study of glioma-infiltrating T cells after dendritic cell vaccination. Study-level information: Treatment, given 2003 to 2012, was autologous tumor lysate-pulsed dendritic cell vaccination. Three intradermal dendritic cell vaccine injections were given every two weeks. Study-wide findings and caveats: Estimated pretreatment TIL content predicted outcome after dendritic cell vaccination. TCR clonality showed no direct relationship with survival.

The germline CDR1 and CDR2 sequences are WSHSY and SAAADI. V shed 3 bases and J 4 bases; nucleotides not matched to a gene: 5. The CDR3 is 15 amino acids. Data came from immunoSEQ multiplex PCR; TCRdb stores just in-frame clones and leaves some out. The table has some 87,000 clones, 70% to 90% seen once. Of note for this clone: What it recognizes is unknown.

The specimen was blood, collected before dendritic cell vaccination. The rearrangement joins TRBV10-2 to TRBJ2-1; the match to TRBD2 covers 8 bases. The clonotype was recovered from a human donor with glioblastoma. This chain's CDR3 is CASSDSGSWYNEQFF. The CDR3 region has the DNA TGCGCCAGCAGTGACAGCGGGAGCTGGTACAATGAGCAGTTCTTC.